Given below is one T cell receptor beta chain in context. This clonotype has more than one count but fewer than ten. This receptor's antigen is unknown. Per-nucleotide qualities are absent, and no much larger clonotype sits a single base away. The germline V gene encodes CDR1 SNHLY and CDR2 FYNNEI. The CDR3 contains 14 residues, cysteine and phenylalanine counted. Only the CDR3 portion is preserved as DNA: 42 bases, with reading frame beginning at the first base. Deletion took 4 bases off V and 2 bases off J, with a span of 9 bases between the germline ends. To prepare the library, 5' RACE was applied. Sequencing was performed on an Illumina HiSeq 2500. A second PCR of about 7 to 12 cycles was run with a J-beta primer mix and a sample-barcoded 5' primer. A unique molecular identifier was introduced onto each TCR beta cDNA molecule by a template-switch 5' adaptor carrying 12 random nucleotides. Each sample yielded at least 3 million CDR3-containing paired-end reads. The Mint cDNA synthesis kit, primed by a TRBC-specific oligonucleotide, was used to synthesize first-strand cDNA from all RNA. Following uracil-DNA glycosylase treatment, a first 18-cycle PCR with universal primers M1SS and BC2_uni_R was performed on all cDNA. Per the source publication's procedure: Normalization of each sample was performed by random selection of 1 million high-quality reads, each carrying a distinct molecular identifier. Instead of being binned into consensus sequences, reads with shared molecular identifiers were discarded. MiTCR, set to a Q25 quality threshold and the strictest error-elimination algorithm, was used for CDR3 identification, clonotype clustering and error correction. A nonparametric unseen species model using Euler transformation provided a lower-bound estimate of total TCR beta diversity. TCRdb handled the public reads itself, with Q25 trimming in fastp and clone calling in MiXCR, and kept productive beta chains. CDR3 protein sequences are deduplicated, and each keeps its most common genes and DNA. V and J calls and clone size were set by TCRdb, not the authors. The sample table lists some 1,500,000 distinct CDR3 sequences, roughly 43% of them with a count of one. The ten largest clones take up just over 4% of the sample.

This sample was included in a study of blood T cells in healthy people across ages (dated by TCRdb to about 2015). Broadly, across the study: In model experiments, roughly one uniquely barcoded TCR beta cDNA molecule per two T cells was captured by template switching. To track age-related changes in TCR beta repertoire diversity, the study relied on deep sequencing normalized with unique cDNA molecular identifiers. The donors were split into four age groups: young (average 16 years), middle-aged (39), aged (more than 60) and long-lived (approximately 80). To avoid experimental bias, donors of different ages were distributed randomly across sequencing lanes. The study analyzed two additional independent replicas of 1 million unique cDNA reads from the same blood draw for two donors, one aged 18 to 30 and one aged 80 or older.

The donors were some 39 Caucasian individuals from Russia, aged roughly 6 to 100 years, who were systemically healthy. Each donor gave ten milliliters of peripheral blood, collected into EDTA-treated Vacutainer tubes. Ficoll-Paque density-gradient centrifugation was used to isolate PBMCs, with at least 7 million per sample. Trizol reagent was used to extract total RNA from the PBMCs, yielding at least 5.5 micrograms per sample. For every donor, flow cytometry on a PBMC aliquot measured the percentage of naive CD45RAhigh/CD27high T cells. Results and caveats for the whole study, not just this receptor: Compared with the aged group, the long-lived group had more naive CD4+ T cells, fewer expanded clones and increased TCR diversity, a pattern suggesting age selection. Observed TCR beta diversity per million T cells fell roughly linearly with age, and a significant reduction was already apparent by age approximately 40. Because the CMV infection status of the donors was unknown, age-related changes in expanded clonotypes may potentially have been confounded. There was a strong correlation between observed TCR beta diversity and the percentage of naive T cells measured by flow cytometry. Since profiling was done on bulk unsorted PBMCs, naive and antigen-experienced compartments could not be conclusively compared. Estimates of total diversity based on one million sequenced T cells were regarded as lower bounds and as underestimates.

The sequenced sample consisted of blood. The V and J segments used are TRBV2 and TRBJ2-1, with the D segment identity uncertain. The receptor was derived from a woman between 18 and 30 years old in good health. The CDR3 in this case is CASSVGSAYNEQFF. In nucleotide form, the sequence is TGTGCCAGCAGTGTCGGTTCAGCCTACAATGAGCAGTTCTTC.